One and the same sample provided the 21 T cell receptor beta chains below, sequenced in a study of T cells after posttransplantation cyclophosphamide. Treatment was busulfan-fludarabine conditioning, a marrow graft, and cyclophosphamide on days +3 and +4. Method: immunoSEQ multiplex PCR; TCRdb's copy keeps in-frame clones and lacks some. This sample shows 6,500 to 9,500 clones and no singletons; over 50% rests with the ten largest. This specimen consisted of PBMCs, obtained after allogeneic stem cell transplant with posttransplant cyclophosphamide. These receptors were obtained from a male patient aged 50 to 59 who received an allogeneic stem cell transplant from an unrelated donor, was CMV-positive, and had acute GVHD only. Part of the T cell pool may stem from the graft donor.

The chain links TRBV29-1 to TRBJ2-7; no reliable D call. Germline CDR1 is SQVTM and CDR2 is ANQGSEA. This CDR3 contains 12 residues. Deletions cut 2 bases from V and 2 bases from J, with 7 bases between. The CDR3 reads CSVEISAYEQYF. The DNA for the CDR3 is TGCAGCGTTGAAATTTCTGCCTACGAGCAGTACTTC.

This clone was detected many times. V and J are TRBV9 and TRBJ2-1; TRBD1 agrees at 9 bases. The CDR3 consists of 17 residues. Trimming removed 5 bases from V and 5 bases from J; junction bases left unmatched: 14. CDR1 and CDR2 (germline): SGDLS, YYNGEE. The CDR3 DNA reads as TGTGCCAGCAGGAAAGCGGCTACGGACAGGGGAGACAATGAGCAGTTCTTC. The encoded protein is CASRKAATDRGDNEQFF.

This clone has a count of ten or more. The chain employs TRBV4-3 and TRBJ1-6, with D possibly matching TRBD1 (5 bases). V lost 0 bases, J lost 10 bases, and 16 bases lay in between. Germline CDR1 is LGHNA and CDR2 is YSLEER. The CDR3 is 16 residues long. This chain's CDR3 is CASSQDALGGVSPLHF. The CDR3 DNA is TGCGCCAGCAGCCAAGATGCCCTGGGGGGGGTCTCACCCCTCCACTTT.

This clone was seen repeatedly, ten times or more. This chain uses TRBV11-3 with TRBJ2-2, with TRBD2 matching 8 bases. Germline loops: CDR1 SGHNT, CDR2 YENEEA. Trimming at V came to 7 bases and at J to 3 bases, leaving 7 bases not matched to a gene. There are 15 residues in the CDR3. In nucleotides, the CDR3 is TGTGCCAGCAAAGACGGTAGCGGGGACACCGGGGAGCTGTTTTTT. Translation: CASKDGSGDTGELFF. The entire variable domain, with the rest obtained from reference TRBV11-3 and TRBJ2-2, is as follows: EAGVVQSPRYKIIEKKQPVAFWCNPISGHNTLYWYLQNLGQGPELLIRYENEEAVDDSQLPKDRFSAERLKGVDSTLKIQPAELGDSAVYLCASKDGSGDTGELFFGEGSRLTVL.

The sample holds many counts of this clone. The chain links TRBV5-1 to TRBJ1-1, with D uncertain. Germline loops: CDR1 SGHRS, CDR2 YFSETQ. Between the trimmed V and J ends, which lost 1 base and 3 bases, there was a span of 13 bases. This CDR3 is built from 15 residues. CDR3 protein: CASSLSQAGYTEAFF. Here the CDR3 DNA reads TGCGCCAGCAGCTTGTCTCAGGCGGGGTACACTGAAGCTTTCTTT. Using reference TRBV5-1 and TRBJ1-1 for the parts outside the CDR3, the full variable domain is KAGVTQTPRYLIKTRGQQVTLSCSPISGHRSVSWYQQTPGQGLQFLFEYFSETQRNKGNFPGRFSGRQFSNSRSEMNVSTLELGDSALYLCASSLSQAGYTEAFFGQGTRLTVV.

Only a few counts were recorded for this clone. This rearrangement joins TRBV2 to TRBJ2-5; D is perhaps TRBD2 (6 bases). Trimming took 4 bases from V and 5 from J, leaving 14 bases between them. Germline CDR1 reads SNHLY; CDR2 reads FYNNEI. CDR3 length equals 14 residues. The CDR3 DNA follows: TGTGCCAGCAGTGGGTGGAGGGGCGGTGAGACCCAGTACTTC. It specifies CASSGWRGGETQYF.

The CDR3: CASSLARGGTGGGYTF. Written as DNA, the CDR3 is TGTGCCAGCAGCTTAGCGAGGGGGGGCACAGGGGGCGGCTACACCTTC. The V call is TRBV7-2, the J call TRBJ1-2, with 9 nucleotides matching TRBD1. V gave up 0 bases and J gave up 8 bases; unmatched junction bases: 10. CDR3 size: 16 residues. CDR1 SGHTA and CDR2 FQGNSA come from the germline V gene.

This clone turned up a few times. The gene calls are TRBV13 and TRBJ2-7, with 7 bases that match TRBD2. Trimming removed 5 bases from V and 4 bases from J; junction bases left unmatched: 8. This CDR3 has 14 residues. The V gene's germline CDR1 is PRHDT and CDR2 FYEKMQ (reference sequence). CDR3 DNA: TGTGCCAGCAGCATCCGACTAGCAGTTTACGAGCAGTACTTC. This gives the protein CASSIRLAVYEQYF.

This clone was recorded many times. This chain joins TRBV7-7 and TRBJ1-5; D unresolved. There are 14 residues in the CDR3. Germline V gene lookup returns CDR1 SSHAT and CDR2 FNYEAQ (reference sequence). The V end was cut by 1 base, the J end by 6 bases, with 10 bases between. The CDR3 bases are TGTGCCAGCAGCTTAGTCTGCCGCGGTCAGCCCCAGCATTTT. Its translation is CASSLVCRGQPQHF.

This clone was seen repeatedly, ten times or more. The chain has TRBV27 and TRBJ2-1, with TRBD1 matching over 10 bases. V lost 6 bases, J lost 4 bases, and 12 bases stayed unmatched. Per the germline V gene, CDR1 is MNHEY and CDR2 is SMNVEV (reference sequence). This CDR3 has 17 residues. The chain's CDR3 is CASSSWTGGQGYNEQFF. The CDR3 DNA reads TGTGCCAGCAGCTCCTGGACAGGGGGTCAGGGTTACAATGAGCAGTTCTTC.

In this sample, this clone turned up many times. V usage is TRBV4-2 and J usage is TRBJ2-1; TRBD2 matches 11 bases. The germline gives CDR1 LGHNA, CDR2 YNFKEQ. V gave up 4 bases and J gave up 5 bases; unmatched junction bases: 7. This CDR3 comprises 16 residues. The CDR3 sequence: CASSPSPGLADNEQFF. The DNA for the CDR3 is TGTGCCAGCAGCCCGAGTCCGGGACTAGCGGACAATGAGCAGTTCTTC.

This clone came up a few times. V usage is TRBV5-1 and J usage is TRBJ2-7, with 8 bases lining up with TRBD2. This CDR3 spans 14 amino acids. CDR1 is SGHRS and CDR2 is YFSETQ in the germline V gene. V was pared by 3 bases and J by 3 bases, with 5 bases of the junction left unmatched. CDR3 loop: CASSSVRGGYEQYF. The CDR3 region has the DNA TGCGCCAGCAGCTCGGTACGGGGGGGCTACGAGCAGTACTTC.

This clone was counted only a few times. This chain connects TRBV5-4 to TRBJ2-2, with TRBD2 matching over 7 bases. Germline V CDR1 and CDR2: SGHNT, YYREEE (reference sequence). The CDR3 is 16 residues long. V lost 4 bases, J lost 1 base, and 7 bases stayed unmatched. The CDR3 bases are TGTGCCAGCAGCCCGTCCTTAGCGGGGAACACCGGGGAGCTGTTTTTT. Translated: CASSPSLAGNTGELFF.

This rearrangement joins TRBV7-8 to TRBJ2-5, with TRBD2 matching 12 bases. The length of the CDR3 is 18 residues. From germline, CDR1 is SGHVS and CDR2 FQNEAQ. Trimming removed 0 bases from V and 2 bases from J; junction bases left unmatched: 7. The CDR3 DNA follows: TGTGCCAGCAGCTTAGCACGTCCCGGACTAGCGGGGCAAGAGACCCAGTACTTC. The encoded protein is CASSLARPGLAGQETQYF.

This clone has at least ten counts. This chain joins TRBV9 and TRBJ2-3; D perhaps matches TRBD1 (6 bases). Trimming took 0 bases from V and 6 from J, leaving 17 bases between them. CDR3 length: 16 residues. Germline V gene data show CDR1 as SGDLS and CDR2 as YYNGEE. The CDR3 spells CASSVEGGGKGDTQYF. The CDR3 nucleotides read TGTGCCAGCAGCGTAGAAGGGGGTGGTAAGGGGGATACGCAGTATTTT.

This clone was seen many times. This chain connects TRBV6-6 to TRBJ2-7, with TRBD1 identical over 7 bases. J lost 2 bases, V lost 4 bases, and 5 bases had no gene match. The CDR3 contains 14 residues. Germline CDR1 and CDR2: MNHNY and SVGAGI (reference sequence). The CDR3 nucleotides read TGTGCCAGCAGTTTCCGGGACAGCGCCTACGAGCAGTACTTC. Translating it yields CASSFRDSAYEQYF.

This clone appeared many times. The chain recombines TRBV2 with TRBJ1-5, with D unclear. Germline values: CDR1 SNHLY, CDR2 FYNNEI. V lost 6 bases, J lost 1 base, and 10 bases lay in between. The CDR3 totals 14 residues. The CDR3 DNA sequence: TGTGCCAGCAGAGAGGGTATGAGCAATCAGCCCCAGCATTTT. It translates to CASREGMSNQPQHF.

The rearrangement links TRBV11-3 to TRBJ2-5, with 10 bases that match TRBD1. Germline V gene data show CDR1 as SGHNT and CDR2 as YENEEA. V gave up 5 bases and J gave up 4 bases; unmatched junction bases: 10. This CDR3 region has 16 residues. CDR3 in DNA: TGTGCCAGCAGCCTCCGGACAGGGGGAGGGCGAGAGACCCAGTACTTC. Its translation is CASSLRTGGGRETQYF.

This clone was observed a handful of times. The chain uses TRBV28 and TRBJ2-7; 11 bases agree with TRBD2. There are 13 residues in the CDR3. Germline CDR1 and CDR2: MDHEN and SYDVKM. V lost 6 bases, J lost 7 bases, and 5 bases stayed unmatched. The CDR3 DNA follows: TGTGCCAGCAGCCTAGCGGGGGGTAGGGAGCAGTACTTC. It is translated as CASSLAGGREQYF. The full variable domain, with the rest looked up from reference TRBV28 and TRBJ2-7, is DVKVTQSSRYLVKRTGEKVFLECVQDMDHENMFWYRQDPGLGLRLIYFSYDVKMKEKGDIPEGYSVSREKKERFSLILESASTNQTSMYLCASSLAGGREQYFGPGTRLTVT.

This clone was detected ten times or more. J is TRBJ2-1 and V is TRBV7-2; D is possibly TRBD2 (6 bases). The CDR3 length is 15 residues. The V end lost 5 bases, the J end lost 0 bases, and 11 bases lay between the germline ends. Germline V gene lookup returns CDR1 SGHTA and CDR2 FQGNSA. For the CDR3, the DNA is TGTGCCAGCAGCAAAACTAGCACCTCCTACAATGAGCAGTTCTTC. The encoded protein is CASSKTSTSYNEQFF.

The table lists this clone with many counts. J is TRBJ2-2 and V is TRBV6-5; 13 positions agree with TRBD2. Germline CDR1 is MNHEY and CDR2 is SVGAGI. V shed 2 bases, J shed 6 bases, and the junction held 3 bases outside the gene matches. The CDR3 runs 16 residues. CDR3 in amino acids: CASSYAGLAGAGELFF. Written as DNA, the CDR3 is TGTGCCAGCAGTTACGCCGGACTAGCGGGAGCCGGGGAGCTGTTTTTT.